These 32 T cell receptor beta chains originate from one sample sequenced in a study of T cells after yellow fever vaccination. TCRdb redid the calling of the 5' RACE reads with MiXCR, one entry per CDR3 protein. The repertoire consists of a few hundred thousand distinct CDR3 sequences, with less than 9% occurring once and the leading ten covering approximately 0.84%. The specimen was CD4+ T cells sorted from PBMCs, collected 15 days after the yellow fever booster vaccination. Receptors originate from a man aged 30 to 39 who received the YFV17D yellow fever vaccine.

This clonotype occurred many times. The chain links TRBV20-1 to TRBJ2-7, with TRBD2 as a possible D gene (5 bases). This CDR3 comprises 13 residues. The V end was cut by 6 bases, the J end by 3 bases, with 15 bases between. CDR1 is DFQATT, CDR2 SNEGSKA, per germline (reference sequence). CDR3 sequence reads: CSATRGNGYEQYF. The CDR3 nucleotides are TGCAGTGCCACTCGGGGTAACGGCTACGAGCAGTACTTC.

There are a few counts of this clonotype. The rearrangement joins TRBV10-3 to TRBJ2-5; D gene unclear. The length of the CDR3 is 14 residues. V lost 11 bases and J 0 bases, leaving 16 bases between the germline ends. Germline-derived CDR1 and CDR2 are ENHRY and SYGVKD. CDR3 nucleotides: TGTGCCTCAAGGAAAGGGCAGAACCAAGAGACCCAGTACTTC. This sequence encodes CASRKGQNQETQYF.

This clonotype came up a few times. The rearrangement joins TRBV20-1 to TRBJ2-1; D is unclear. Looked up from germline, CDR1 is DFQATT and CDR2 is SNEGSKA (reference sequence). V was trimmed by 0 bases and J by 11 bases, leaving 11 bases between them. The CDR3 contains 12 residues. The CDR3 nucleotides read TGCAGTGCTAGAGAGTGGGGTAGCAAGCAGTTCTTC. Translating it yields CSAREWGSKQFF.

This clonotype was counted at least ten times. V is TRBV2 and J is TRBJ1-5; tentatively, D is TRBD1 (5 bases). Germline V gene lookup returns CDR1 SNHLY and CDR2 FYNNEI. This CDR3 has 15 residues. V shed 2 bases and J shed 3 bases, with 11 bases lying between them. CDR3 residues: CASSETQGVNQPQHF. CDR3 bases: TGTGCCAGCAGTGAAACCCAGGGTGTCAATCAGCCCCAGCATTTT.

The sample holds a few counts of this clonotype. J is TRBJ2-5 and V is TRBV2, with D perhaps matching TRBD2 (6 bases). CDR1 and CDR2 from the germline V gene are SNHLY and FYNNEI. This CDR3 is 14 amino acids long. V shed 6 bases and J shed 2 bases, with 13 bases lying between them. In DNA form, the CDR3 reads TGTGCCAGCAGACCGGGAGCGAGACAAGAGACCCAGTACTTC. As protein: CASRPGARQETQYF.

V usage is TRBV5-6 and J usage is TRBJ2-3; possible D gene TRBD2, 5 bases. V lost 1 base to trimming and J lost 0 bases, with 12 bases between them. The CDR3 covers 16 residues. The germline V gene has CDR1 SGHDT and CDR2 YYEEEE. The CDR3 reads CASSLKSAGSTDTQYF. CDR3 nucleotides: TGTGCCAGCAGCTTGAAGTCGGCGGGTAGCACAGATACGCAGTATTTT.

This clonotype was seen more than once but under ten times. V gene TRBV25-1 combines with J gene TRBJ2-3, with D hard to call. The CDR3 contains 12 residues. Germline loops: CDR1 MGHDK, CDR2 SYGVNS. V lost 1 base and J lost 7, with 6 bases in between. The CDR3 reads CASSESSHTQYF. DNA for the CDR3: TGTGCCAGCAGTGAATCTTCGCATACGCAGTATTTT.

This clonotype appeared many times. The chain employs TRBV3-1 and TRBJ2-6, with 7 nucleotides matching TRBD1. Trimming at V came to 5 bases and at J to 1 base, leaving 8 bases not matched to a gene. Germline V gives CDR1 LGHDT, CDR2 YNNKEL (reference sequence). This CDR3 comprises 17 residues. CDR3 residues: CASSNGDRLSGANVLTF. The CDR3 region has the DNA TGTGCCAGCAGCAACGGGGACAGACTATCTGGGGCCAACGTCCTGACTTTC.

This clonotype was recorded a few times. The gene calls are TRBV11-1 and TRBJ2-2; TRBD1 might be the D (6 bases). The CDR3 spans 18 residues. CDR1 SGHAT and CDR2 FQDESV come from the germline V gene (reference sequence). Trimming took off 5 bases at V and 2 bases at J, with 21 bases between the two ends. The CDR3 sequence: CASSVTDRYRKNTGELFF. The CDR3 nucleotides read TGTGCCAGCAGCGTTACCGACAGGTACCGAAAAAACACCGGGGAGCTGTTTTTT.

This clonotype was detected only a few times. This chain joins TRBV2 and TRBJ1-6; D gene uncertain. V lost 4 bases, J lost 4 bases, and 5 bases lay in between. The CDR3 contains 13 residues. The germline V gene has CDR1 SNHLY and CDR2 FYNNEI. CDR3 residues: CASSGSYNSPLHF. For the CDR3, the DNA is TGTGCCAGCAGTGGGTCTTATAATTCACCCCTCCACTTT.

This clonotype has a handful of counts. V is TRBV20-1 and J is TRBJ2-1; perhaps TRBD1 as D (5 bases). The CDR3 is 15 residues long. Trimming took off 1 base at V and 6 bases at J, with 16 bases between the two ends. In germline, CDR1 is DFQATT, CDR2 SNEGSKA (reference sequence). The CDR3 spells CSARGSSSQGNEQFF. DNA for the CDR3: TGCAGTGCTAGAGGGTCTAGTTCCCAGGGCAATGAGCAGTTCTTC.

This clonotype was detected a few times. The CDR3 sequence is CAISQVRGMADTQYF. CDR3 DNA: TGTGCCATCAGTCAAGTTAGAGGGATGGCAGATACGCAGTATTTT. The chain links TRBV10-3 to TRBJ2-3, with D perhaps matching TRBD2 (5 bases). Germline CDR1 is ENHRY and CDR2 is SYGVKD. CDR3 length: 15 residues. Trimming pared 5 bases from V and 4 bases from J, leaving 16 bases between.

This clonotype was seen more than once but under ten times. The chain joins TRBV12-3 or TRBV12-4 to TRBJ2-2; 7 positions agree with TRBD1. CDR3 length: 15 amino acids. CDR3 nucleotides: TGTGCACTGAGCCAGGGGGAGTTGACCACCGGGGAGCTGTTTTTT. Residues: CALSQGELTTGELFF.

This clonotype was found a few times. The chain's CDR3 is CASALSAGSNQPQHF. The CDR3 DNA reads as TGTGCCAGCGCCTTGTCTGCAGGTAGCAATCAGCCCCAGCATTTT. The chain is built from TRBV7-2 and TRBJ1-5; no clear D. V lost 8 bases and J lost 0, with 14 bases in between. This CDR3 region has 15 residues. CDR1 is SGHTA and CDR2 is FQGNSA in the germline V gene. The full variable domain, rest sourced from reference TRBV7-2 and TRBJ1-5, is GAGVSQSPSNKVTEKGKDVELRCDPISGHTALYWYRQSLGQGLEFLIYFQGNSAPDKSGLPSDRFSAERTGGSVSTLTIQRTQQEDSAVYLCASALSAGSNQPQHFGDGTRLSIL.

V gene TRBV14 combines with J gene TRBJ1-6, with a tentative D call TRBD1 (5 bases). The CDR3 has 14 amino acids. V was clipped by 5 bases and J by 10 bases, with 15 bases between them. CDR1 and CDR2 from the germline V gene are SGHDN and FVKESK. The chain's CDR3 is CASSRRGFKSPLHF. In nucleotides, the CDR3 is TGTGCCAGCAGCAGACGGGGCTTTAAATCACCCCTCCACTTT.

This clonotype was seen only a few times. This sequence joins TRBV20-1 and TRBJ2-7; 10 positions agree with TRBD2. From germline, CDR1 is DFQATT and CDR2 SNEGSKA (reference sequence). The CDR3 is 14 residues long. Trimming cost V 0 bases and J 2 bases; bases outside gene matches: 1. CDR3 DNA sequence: TGCAGTGCTAGAGACAGCGGGAGGGCCTACGAGCAGTACTTC. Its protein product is CSARDSGRAYEQYF.

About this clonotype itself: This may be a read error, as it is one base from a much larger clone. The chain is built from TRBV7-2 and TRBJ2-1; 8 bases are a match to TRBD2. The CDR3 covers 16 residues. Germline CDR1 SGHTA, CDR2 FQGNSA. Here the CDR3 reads CGSSLAGSGSYNEQFF. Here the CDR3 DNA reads TGTGGCAGCAGCTTAGCTGGAAGCGGGAGTTACAATGAGCAGTTCTTC.

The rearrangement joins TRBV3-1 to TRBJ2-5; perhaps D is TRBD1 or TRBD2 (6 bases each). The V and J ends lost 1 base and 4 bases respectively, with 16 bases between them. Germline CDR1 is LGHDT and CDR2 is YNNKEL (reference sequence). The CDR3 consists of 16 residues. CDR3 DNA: TGTGCCAGCAGCCAAGTTGGGGGGCCCTCCGGAGAGACCCAGTACTTC. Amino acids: CASSQVGGPSGETQYF.

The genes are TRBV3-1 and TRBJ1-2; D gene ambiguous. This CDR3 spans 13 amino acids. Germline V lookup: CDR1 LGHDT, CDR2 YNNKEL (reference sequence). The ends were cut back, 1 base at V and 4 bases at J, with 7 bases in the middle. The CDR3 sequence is CASSQGIIYGYTF. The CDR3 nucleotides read TGTGCCAGCAGCCAAGGGATCATCTATGGCTACACCTTC.

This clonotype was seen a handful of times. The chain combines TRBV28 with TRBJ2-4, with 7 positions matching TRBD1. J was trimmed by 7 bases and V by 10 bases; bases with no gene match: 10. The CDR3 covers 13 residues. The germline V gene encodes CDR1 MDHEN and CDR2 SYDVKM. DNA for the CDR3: TGTGCCACCCCCACCGGGACAGACAACATTCAGTACTTC. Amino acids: CATPTGTDNIQYF.

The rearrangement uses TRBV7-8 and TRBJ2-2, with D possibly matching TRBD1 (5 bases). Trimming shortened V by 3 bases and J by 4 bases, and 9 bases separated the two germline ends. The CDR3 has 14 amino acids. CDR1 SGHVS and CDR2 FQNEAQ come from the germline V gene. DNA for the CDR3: TGTGCCAGCAGCTTTGGACAACTCACCGGGGAGCTGTTTTTT. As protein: CASSFGQLTGELFF.

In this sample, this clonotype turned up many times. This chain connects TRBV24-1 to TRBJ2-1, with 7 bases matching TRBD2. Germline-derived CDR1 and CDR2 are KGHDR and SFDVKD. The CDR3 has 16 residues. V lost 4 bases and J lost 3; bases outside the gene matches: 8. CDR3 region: CATSDTSSGFYNEQFF. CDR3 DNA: TGTGCCACCAGTGACACATCTAGCGGATTCTACAATGAGCAGTTCTTC.

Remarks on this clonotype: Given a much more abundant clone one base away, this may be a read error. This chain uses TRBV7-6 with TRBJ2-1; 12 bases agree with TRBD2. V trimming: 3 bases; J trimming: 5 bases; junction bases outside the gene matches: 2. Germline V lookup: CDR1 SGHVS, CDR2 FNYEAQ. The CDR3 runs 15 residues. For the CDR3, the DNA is TGTGCCAGCAGCTTCAGACTAGCGGGAGACAATGAGCAGTTCTTC. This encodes CASSFRLAGDNEQFF.

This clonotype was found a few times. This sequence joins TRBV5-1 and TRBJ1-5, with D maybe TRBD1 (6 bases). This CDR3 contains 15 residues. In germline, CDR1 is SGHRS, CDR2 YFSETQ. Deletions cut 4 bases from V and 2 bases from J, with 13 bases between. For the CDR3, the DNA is TGCGCCAGCAGCGAAACAGGGACGGGCAATCAGCCCCAGCATTTT. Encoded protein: CASSETGTGNQPQHF.

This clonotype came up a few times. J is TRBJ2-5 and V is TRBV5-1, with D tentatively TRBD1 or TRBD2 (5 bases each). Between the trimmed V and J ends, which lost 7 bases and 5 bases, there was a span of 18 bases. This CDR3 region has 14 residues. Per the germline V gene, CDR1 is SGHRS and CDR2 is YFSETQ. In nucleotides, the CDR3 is TGCGCCAGCTCTGAGGGACGCAAAGGGGAGACCCAGTACTTC. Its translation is CASSEGRKGETQYF.

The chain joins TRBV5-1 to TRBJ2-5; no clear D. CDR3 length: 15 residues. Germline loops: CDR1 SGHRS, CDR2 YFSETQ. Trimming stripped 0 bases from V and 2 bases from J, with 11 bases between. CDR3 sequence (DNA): TGCGCCAGCAGCTTGGCGGTCAGTCGGCAAGAGACCCAGTACTTC. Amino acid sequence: CASSLAVSRQETQYF.

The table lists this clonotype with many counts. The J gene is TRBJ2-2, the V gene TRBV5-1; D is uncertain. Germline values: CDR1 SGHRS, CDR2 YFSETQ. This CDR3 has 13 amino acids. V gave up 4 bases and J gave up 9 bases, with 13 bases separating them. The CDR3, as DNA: TGCGCCAGCAGCCCCCGGCAGACCCGGGAGCTGTTTTTT. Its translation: CASSPRQTRELFF.

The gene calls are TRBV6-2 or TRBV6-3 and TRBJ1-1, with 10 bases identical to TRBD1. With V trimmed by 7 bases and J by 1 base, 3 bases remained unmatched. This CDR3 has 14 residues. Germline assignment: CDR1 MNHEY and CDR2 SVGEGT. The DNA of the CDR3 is TGTGCCAGCAAGACAGGGGGCGCGAACACTGAAGCTTTCTTT. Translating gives CASKTGGANTEAFF.

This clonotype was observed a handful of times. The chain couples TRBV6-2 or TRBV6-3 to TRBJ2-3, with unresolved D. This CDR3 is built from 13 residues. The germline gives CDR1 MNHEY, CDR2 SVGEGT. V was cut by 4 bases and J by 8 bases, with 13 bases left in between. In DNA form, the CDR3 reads TGTGCCAGCAGTTCGCCTCCCCTTGGTACGCAGTATTTT. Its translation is CASSSPPLGTQYF.

The CDR3 is CASSLDWLATYEQYF. As DNA, the CDR3 is TGTGCCAGCAGCTTAGATTGGCTAGCTACCTACGAGCAGTACTTC. V is TRBV7-2 and J is TRBJ2-7; D might be TRBD2 (5 bases). Between the trimmed V and J ends, which lost 1 base and 2 bases, there was a span of 12 bases. CDR1 and CDR2 from the germline V gene are SGHTA and FQGNSA. The CDR3 runs to 15 residues. Combining the CDR3 with reference TRBV7-2 and TRBJ2-7 gives the whole variable domain GAGVSQSPSNKVTEKGKDVELRCDPISGHTALYWYRQSLGQGLEFLIYFQGNSAPDKSGLPSDRFSAERTGGSVSTLTIQRTQQEDSAVYLCASSLDWLATYEQYFGPGTRLTVT.

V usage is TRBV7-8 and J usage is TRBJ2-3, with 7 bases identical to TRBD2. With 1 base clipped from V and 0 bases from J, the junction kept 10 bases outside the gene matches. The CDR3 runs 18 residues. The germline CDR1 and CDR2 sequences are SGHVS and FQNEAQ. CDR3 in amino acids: CASSLGGRAGPSTDTQYF. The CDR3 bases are TGTGCCAGCAGCTTAGGGGGGAGGGCGGGGCCTAGCACAGATACGCAGTATTTT.

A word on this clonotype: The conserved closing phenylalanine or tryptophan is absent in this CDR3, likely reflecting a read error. The CDR3 is CASSLGGRKNIQYY. CDR3 nucleotide sequence: TGCGCCAGCAGCTTGGGAGGCCGGAAAAACATTCAGTACTAC. The chain links TRBV5-1 to TRBJ2-4; D remains ambiguous. The V end was cut by 0 bases, the J end by 4 bases, with 8 bases between. The germline V gene encodes CDR1 SGHRS and CDR2 YFSETQ. CDR3 length equals 14 residues.